This T cell receptor (beta chain) was recovered during a study of blood T cell repertoires in COVID-19 (dated by TCRdb to the early 2020s). Notes on the research overall: The collaborator samples originated in the United States, Italy and Spain and spanned the acute and convalescent phases of COVID-19. The sample metadata nearly always contained a de-identified subject ID, COVID-19 status, age in years and sex. Subjects who had been exposed to COVID-19, were actively infected with it, or had recovered from it provided the deeply sampled blood TCRbeta repertoires that made up the dataset. The material from the prospective study consisted of cDNA or gDNA derived from T cells, B-cell-depleted T cells, or PBMCs. The samples were drawn from the first 160 participants of the ongoing ImmuneRACE study and from 950 to 1,500 subjects provided by 6 global collaborators. A freely available public database, intended as a resource for researchers studying the immune response to SARS-CoV-2, is where the repertoires were released. Where HLA class I and class II types were available, the types were taken from metadata supplied by the sample provider, not from assay-based typing.

Each collaborating institution followed its own protocols to collect whole blood in K2EDTA tubes. Collaborator samples were shipped for TCRbeta analysis as frozen whole blood, isolated PBMCs, or DNA extracted from either sample type. V is shortened by 4 bases, J by 3 bases, and the region joining them spans 16 bases. Looking up the germline V gene yields CDR1 MGHRA and CDR2 YSYEKL. Taken from cysteine to phenylalanine, the CDR3 has 15 residues. CDR3 DNA is the only sequence kept; it has 45 bases, read in frame from the first base. What the work shows at the level of the full study, not this receptor alone: How much clinical and demographic metadata was included differed by source and by participant, and the metadata was provided uncurated.

The immunoSEQ Assay, a bias-controlled multiplex PCR, was used to amplify TCRbeta CDR3 regions from genomic DNA. The study's processing was this. The number of nucleated cells in each sample was estimated from the amplification of reference gene primers within the assay. To quantify the absolute abundance of each unique TCRbeta CDR3 rearrangement, sequence reads were collapsed and filtered. For each sample, productive Simpson clonality was calculated as the square root of Simpson's diversity index across productive rearrangements. TCRdb took this table from immuneACCESS and kept in-frame rearrangements with V and J called. Such tables lack part of the clones; where checked against another copy, unresolved V genes explain under half of the gap, and the rest is unexplained. V, J and clone size are taken as reported in that table, and D and trimming were inferred from the DNA itself. The table for this sample lists about 280,000 clones; less than 90% of them were counted only once. The ten biggest clones cover about 14% of the sample.

To note about this clone: Its antigen target is currently unknown. There are no base qualities to consult, and no much larger clone falls within one base.

The sequence was collected from a human donor in a cohort sampled during active COVID-19. Sample: peripheral blood. The chain is assembled from TRBV4-1 and TRBJ2-7; TRBD2 could be the D gene, as 6 bases match. This receptor carries the CDR3 CASSPTGKGGYEQYF. Read as DNA, the sequence is TGCGCCAGCAGCCCCACCGGGAAGGGAGGCTACGAGCAGTACTTC.